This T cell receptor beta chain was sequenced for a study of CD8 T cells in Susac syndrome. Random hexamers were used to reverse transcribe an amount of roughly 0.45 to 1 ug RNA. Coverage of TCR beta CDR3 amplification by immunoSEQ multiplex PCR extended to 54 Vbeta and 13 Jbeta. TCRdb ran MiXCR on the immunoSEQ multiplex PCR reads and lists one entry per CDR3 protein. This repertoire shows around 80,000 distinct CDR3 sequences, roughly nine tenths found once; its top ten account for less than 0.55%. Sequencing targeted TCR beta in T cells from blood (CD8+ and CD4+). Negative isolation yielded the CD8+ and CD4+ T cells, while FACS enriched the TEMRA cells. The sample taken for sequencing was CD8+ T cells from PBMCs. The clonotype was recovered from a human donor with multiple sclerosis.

CDR3 DNA: TGTGCCAGCAGCTTAGCTAGCGGGAGCTACGAGCAGTACTTC. It yields the protein CASSLASGSYEQYF. This chain connects TRBV7-6 to TRBJ2-7; the match to TRBD2 covers 9 bases. The CDR3 is 14 amino acids. The V gene's germline CDR1 is SGHVS and CDR2 FNYEAQ. Trimming removed 0 bases from V and 3 bases from J; junction bases left unmatched: 0.